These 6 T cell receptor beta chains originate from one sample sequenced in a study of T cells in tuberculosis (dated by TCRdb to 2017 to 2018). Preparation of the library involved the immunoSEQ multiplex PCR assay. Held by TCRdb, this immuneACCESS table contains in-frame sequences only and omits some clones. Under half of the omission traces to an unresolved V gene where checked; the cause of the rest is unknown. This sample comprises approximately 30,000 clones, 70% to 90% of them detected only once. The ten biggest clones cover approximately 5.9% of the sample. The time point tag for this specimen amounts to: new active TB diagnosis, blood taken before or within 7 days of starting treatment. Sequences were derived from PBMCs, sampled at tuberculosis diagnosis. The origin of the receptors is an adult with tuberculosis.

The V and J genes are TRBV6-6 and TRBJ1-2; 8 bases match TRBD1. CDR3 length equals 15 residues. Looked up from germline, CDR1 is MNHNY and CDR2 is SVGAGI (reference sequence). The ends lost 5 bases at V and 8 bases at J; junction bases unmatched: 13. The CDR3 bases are TGTGCCAGCAGTAAAGGACAGGGCAATCGGGTGGGCTACACCTTC. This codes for CASSKGQGNRVGYTF.

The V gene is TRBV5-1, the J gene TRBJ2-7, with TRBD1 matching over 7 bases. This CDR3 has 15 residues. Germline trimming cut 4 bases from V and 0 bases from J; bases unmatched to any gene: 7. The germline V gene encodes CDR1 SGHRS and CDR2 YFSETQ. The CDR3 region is CASSPRQGSSYEQYF. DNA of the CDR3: TGCGCCAGCAGCCCTAGACAGGGAAGCTCCTACGAGCAGTACTTC.

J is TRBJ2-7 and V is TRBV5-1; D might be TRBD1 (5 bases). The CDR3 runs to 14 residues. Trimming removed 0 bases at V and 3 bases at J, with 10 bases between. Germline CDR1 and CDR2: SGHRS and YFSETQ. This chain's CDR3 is CASSLGQRLYEQYF. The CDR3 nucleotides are TGCGCCAGCAGCTTGGGACAGCGACTCTACGAGCAGTACTTC.

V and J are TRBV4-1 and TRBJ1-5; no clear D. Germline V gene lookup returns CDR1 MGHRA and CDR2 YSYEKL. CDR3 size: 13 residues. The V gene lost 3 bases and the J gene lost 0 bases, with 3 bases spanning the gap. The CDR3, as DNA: TGCGCCAGCAGCCAGTATAGCAATCAGCCCCAGCATTTT. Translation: CASSQYSNQPQHF.

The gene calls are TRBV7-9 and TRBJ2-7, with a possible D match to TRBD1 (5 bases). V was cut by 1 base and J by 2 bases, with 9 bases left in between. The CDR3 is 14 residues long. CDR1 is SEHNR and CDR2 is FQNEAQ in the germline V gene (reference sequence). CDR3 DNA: TGTGCCAGCAGCTTAGGGGCGACAGCCTACGAGCAGTACTTC. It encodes CASSLGATAYEQYF.

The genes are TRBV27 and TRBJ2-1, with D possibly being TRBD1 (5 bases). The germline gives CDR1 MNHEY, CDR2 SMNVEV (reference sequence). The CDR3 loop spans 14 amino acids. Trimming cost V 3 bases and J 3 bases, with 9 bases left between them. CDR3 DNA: TGTGCCAGCAGTTTCTCAGGGATCTACAATGAGCAGTTCTTC. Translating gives CASSFSGIYNEQFF.